This TCR beta chain came from a study of T cells in narcolepsy. Overall study results and limits: Healthy controls reportedly lacked the autoreactive clonotypes serially found in patients' blood.

Trimming removed 4 bases from V and 0 bases from J; junction bases left unmatched: 12. The CDR3 covers 18 residues. The germline V gene has CDR1 MDHEN and CDR2 SYDVKM. TCRdb's table, derived via immunoSEQ multiplex PCR, lists solely in-frame clones and lacks some. The table records about 25,000 clones, roughly 80% of them present only once. Concerning this clone: The target antigen is unknown.

The TCR comes from a human donor with narcolepsy. The chain is built from TRBV28 and TRBJ2-4; TRBD2 matches at 7 bases. The sample consisted of CD45RA- memory CD4+ T cells from PBMCs. CDR3 sequence reads: CASSWTSLGDQAKNIQYF. CDR3 in DNA: TGTGCCAGCAGTTGGACTAGTTTGGGGGATCAAGCCAAAAACATTCAGTACTTC. The complete variable domain, with remaining parts taken from reference TRBV28 and TRBJ2-4, reads DVKVTQSSRYLVKRTGEKVFLECVQDMDHENMFWYRQDPGLGLRLIYFSYDVKMKEKGDIPEGYSVSREKKERFSLILESASTNQTSMYLCASSWTSLGDQAKNIQYFGAGTRLSVL.